The rows below give T cell receptor beta chains drawn from one sample of a study of human T cells and chemical hapten exposure. TCRdb itself ran the 5' RACE reads through MiXCR, one entry per CDR3 protein. The data show 110,000 or so distinct CDR3 sequences, approximately 20% seen once. The receptors here all came from a human donor in good health. Both conserved end residues are part of each CDR3. Fields, in order: J gene, CDR3 length, clone size, V gene, D gene, CDR3 DNA, CDR3 protein. A D gene is named only where the DNA matches it firmly. Not every row has a clone size; where given, it reads once, few, many or a size class.

>TRBJ2-1|15|.|TRBV7-2|TRBD2
TGTGCCAGCAGCTCCGGACTAGCGGGAGGACCGGAGCAGTTCTTC
CASSSGLAGGPEQFF
>TRBJ1-1|14|.|TRBV11-2|TRBD1
TGTGCCAGCAGCTTAGTGACAGGGTATGGTGAAGCTTTCTTT
CASSLVTGYGEAFF
>TRBJ1-6|15|few|TRBV2|.
TGTGCCAGCAGTGACGTAGGGGGGTATAATTCACCCCTCCACTTT
CASSDVGGYNSPLHF
>TRBJ2-5|15|few|TRBV7-2|.
TGTGCCAGCAGCTTACGTAGCGGACCTCAAGAGACCCAGTACTTC
CASSLRSGPQETQYF
>TRBJ1-6|13|.|TRBV28|.
TGTGCCAGCACCACCCGGGTGGATTCACCCCTCCACTTT
CASTTRVDSPLHF
>TRBJ2-3|16|.|TRBV14|TRBD2
TGTGCCAGCAGCCCCATTTCTAGCGGGAGTTGGAATACGCAGTATTTT
CASSPISSGSWNTQYF
>TRBJ2-1|14|few|TRBV5-1|.
TGCGCCAGCAGCTTCGGGGAGGTGGACAATGAGCAGTTCTTC
CASSFGEVDNEQFF
>TRBJ2-5|14|few|TRBV5-4|TRBD1
TGTGCCAGCAGCACTACGGGACAGCAAGAGACCCAGTACTTC
CASSTTGQQETQYF
>TRBJ2-5|12|few|TRBV7-9|.
TGTGCCAGCGGGGAACAGTCGGAGACCCAGTACTTC
CASGEQSETQYF
>TRBJ2-3|15|.|TRBV12-3/TRBV12-4|TRBD2
TGTGCCAGCAGCTTTTTTAGCGGGAACACAGATACGCAGTATTTT
CASSFFSGNTDTQYF
>TRBJ1-1|13|.|TRBV28|.
TGTGCCAGCAGCACCCCTATGAACACTGAAGCTTTCTTT
CASSTPMNTEAFF
>TRBJ2-7|11|many|TRBV7-8|.
TGTGCCAGCAGCTTGAGGGACGAGCAGTACTTC
CASSLRDEQYF
>TRBJ2-2|17|.|TRBV5-4|.
TGTGCCAGCAGCCCGATCGGCGGGACAGCGAACACCGGGGAGCTGTTTTTT
CASSPIGGTANTGELFF
>TRBJ2-7|15|.|TRBV28|.
TGTGCCAGCAGTTTCGGTAGGGGGAGCTCCTACGAGCAGTACTTC
CASSFGRGSSYEQYF
>TRBJ1-2|11|.|TRBV28|.
TGTGCCGCGACAGCACGCTATGGCTACACCTTC
CAATARYGYTF
>TRBJ2-7|11|.|TRBV27|.
TGTGCCAGCAGTCTAGGACTTGAGCAGTACTTC
CASSLGLEQYF
>TRBJ1-1|13|few|TRBV6-2/TRBV6-3|.
TGTGCCAGCAGTTACCCGACGAACACTGAAGCTTTCTTT
CASSYPTNTEAFF
>TRBJ2-2|14|.|TRBV20-1|.
TGCAGTGCTGACCGGACAGTTGGCACCGGGGAGCTGTTTTTT
CSADRTVGTGELFF
>TRBJ2-7|13|few|TRBV3-1|TRBD2
TGTGCCAGCAGCCGACTAGCGGGTGACGAGCAGTACTTC
CASSRLAGDEQYF
>TRBJ2-3|16|many|TRBV11-2|.
TGTGCCAGCAGCTTAGGGCGTGGCTCCTTCACAGATACGCAGTATTTT
CASSLGRGSFTDTQYF
>TRBJ1-3|13|many|TRBV28|.
TGTGCCAGCAGCACAGGGCGAGGAAACACCATATATTTT
CASSTGRGNTIYF
>TRBJ2-7|13|few|TRBV29-1|.
TGCAGCGTTGAAAGCGGGCTAACCTACGAGCAGTACTTC
CSVESGLTYEQYF
>TRBJ2-1|13|.|TRBV30|.
TGTGCCTGGAGTGTACTAGGGTACAATGAGCAGTTCTTC
CAWSVLGYNEQFF
>TRBJ1-1|12|.|TRBV30|.
TGTGCCTTGAAGCTGGAGTACCCTGAAGCTTTCTTT
CALKLEYPEAFF
>TRBJ1-6|14|.|TRBV15|.
TGTGCCACCAGCAGAGATCCGGACAATTCACCCCTCCACTTT
CATSRDPDNSPLHF
>TRBJ1-1|14|.|TRBV27|.
TGTGCCAGCAGTTTAGGGGCGACCACACTGAAAGCTTTCTTT
CASSLGATTLKAFF
>TRBJ1-4|14|.|TRBV25-1|TRBD1
TGTGCCAGCAGTGAAACAGGGGTGGATGAAAAACTGTTTTTT
CASSETGVDEKLFF
>TRBJ2-5|13|.|TRBV20-1|TRBD2
TGCAGTCCACGACTAGCGGTCCAAGAGACCCAGTACTTC
CSPRLAVQETQYF
>TRBJ2-6|15|few|TRBV11-2|.
TGTGCCAGCAGCCCCAGGGTTTCTGGGGCCAACGTCCTGACTTTC
CASSPRVSGANVLTF
>TRBJ2-1|15|few|TRBV4-1|TRBD2
TGCGCCAGCAGCCAAGGCCTACGGGGGGGTGGTGAGCAGTTCTTC
CASSQGLRGGGEQFF
>TRBJ2-3|12|.|TRBV29-1|.
TGCAGCCCGATGGACAGCACAGATACGCAGTATTTT
CSPMDSTDTQYF
>TRBJ2-3|15|many|TRBV18|.
TGTGCCAGCTCGTTTCGGACAGACCGCACAGATACGCAGTATTTT
CASSFRTDRTDTQYF
>TRBJ1-2|15|.|TRBV5-1|TRBD1
TGCGCCAGCAGCTCCGCCGGGACAGGGGGTGATGGCTACACCTTC
CASSSAGTGGDGYTF
>TRBJ1-5|14|few|TRBV28|.
TGTGCCAGCAGCTCGGCAGGGGTCAATCAGCCCCAGCATTTT
CASSSAGVNQPQHF
>TRBJ1-3|17|.|TRBV6-5|TRBD1
TGTGCCAGCAGTGTCTCGTGGACAGGGCTTGCGGGAAACACCATATATTTT
CASSVSWTGLAGNTIYF
>TRBJ1-4|14|.|TRBV28|.
TGTGCCAGCAGTCCCCTCGGTTTAGAGGGCAAACTGTTTTTT
CASSPLGLEGKLFF
>TRBJ1-2|14|.|TRBV28|.
TGTGCCAGCAGTTCCGGCGACAGCGTTCGTGGCTACACCTTC
CASSSGDSVRGYTF